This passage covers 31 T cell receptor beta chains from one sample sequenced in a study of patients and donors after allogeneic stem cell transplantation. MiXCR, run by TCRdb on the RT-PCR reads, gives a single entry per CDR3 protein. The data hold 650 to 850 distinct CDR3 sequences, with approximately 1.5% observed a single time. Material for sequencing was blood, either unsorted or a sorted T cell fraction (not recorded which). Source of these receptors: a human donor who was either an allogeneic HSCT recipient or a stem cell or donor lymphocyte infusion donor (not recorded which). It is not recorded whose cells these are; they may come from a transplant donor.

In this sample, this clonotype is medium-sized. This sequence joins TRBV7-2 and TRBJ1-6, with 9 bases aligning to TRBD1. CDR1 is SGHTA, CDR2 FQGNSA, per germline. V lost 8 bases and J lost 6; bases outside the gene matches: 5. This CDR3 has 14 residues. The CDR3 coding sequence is TGTGCCAGCGGCGGGACAGGGCTTAATTCACCCCTCCACTTT. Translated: CASGGTGLNSPLHF.

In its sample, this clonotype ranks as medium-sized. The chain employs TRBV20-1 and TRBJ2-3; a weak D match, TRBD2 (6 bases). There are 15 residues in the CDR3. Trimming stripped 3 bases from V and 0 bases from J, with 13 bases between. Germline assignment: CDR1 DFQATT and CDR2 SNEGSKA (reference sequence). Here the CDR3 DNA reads TGCAGTGCTAGTGGGACTTTGGCTAGCACAGATACGCAGTATTTT. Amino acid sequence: CSASGTLASTDTQYF.

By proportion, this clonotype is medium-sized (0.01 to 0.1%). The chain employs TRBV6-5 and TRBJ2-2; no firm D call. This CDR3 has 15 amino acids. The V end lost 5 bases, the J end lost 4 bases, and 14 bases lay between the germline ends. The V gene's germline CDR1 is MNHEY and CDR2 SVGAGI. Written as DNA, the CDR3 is TGTGCCAGCAGTCGTCGACCCATGGGCACCGGGGAGCTGTTTTTT. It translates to CASSRRPMGTGELFF.

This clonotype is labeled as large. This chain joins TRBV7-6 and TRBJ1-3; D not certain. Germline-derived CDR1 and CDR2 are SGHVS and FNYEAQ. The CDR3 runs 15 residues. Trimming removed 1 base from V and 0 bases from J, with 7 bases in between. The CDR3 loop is CASSLDPSSGNTIYF. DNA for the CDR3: TGTGCCAGCAGCTTAGATCCGAGCTCTGGAAACACCATATATTTT.

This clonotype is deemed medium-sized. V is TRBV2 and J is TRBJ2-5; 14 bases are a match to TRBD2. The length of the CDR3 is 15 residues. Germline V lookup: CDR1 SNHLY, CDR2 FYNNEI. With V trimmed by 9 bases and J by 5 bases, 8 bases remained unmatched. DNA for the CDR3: TGTGCCAGTAGACTAGCGGGAGGGGTCCGCGAGACCCAGTACTTC. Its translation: CASRLAGGVRETQYF.

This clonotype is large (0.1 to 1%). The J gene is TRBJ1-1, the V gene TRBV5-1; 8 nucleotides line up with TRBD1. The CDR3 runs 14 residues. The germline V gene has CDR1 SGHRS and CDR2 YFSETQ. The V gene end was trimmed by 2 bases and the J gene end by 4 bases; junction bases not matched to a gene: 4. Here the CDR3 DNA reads TGCGCCAGCAGCTTAGAACAGGGGGGCACTGAAGCTTTCTTT. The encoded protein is CASSLEQGGTEAFF.

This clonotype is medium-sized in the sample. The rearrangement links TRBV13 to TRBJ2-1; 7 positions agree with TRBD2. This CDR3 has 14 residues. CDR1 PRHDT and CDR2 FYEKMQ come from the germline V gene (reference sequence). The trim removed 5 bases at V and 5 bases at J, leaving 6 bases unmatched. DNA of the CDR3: TGTGCCAGCAGCGACCGGGACTACCACAATGAGCAGTTCTTC. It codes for CASSDRDYHNEQFF.

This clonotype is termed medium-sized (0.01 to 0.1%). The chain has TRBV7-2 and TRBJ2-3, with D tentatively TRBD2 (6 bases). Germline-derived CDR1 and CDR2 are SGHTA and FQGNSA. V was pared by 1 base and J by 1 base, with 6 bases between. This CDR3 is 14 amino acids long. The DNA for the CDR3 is TGTGCCAGCAGCTTAGTAGCGGGCACAGATACGCAGTATTTT. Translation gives CASSLVAGTDTQYF.

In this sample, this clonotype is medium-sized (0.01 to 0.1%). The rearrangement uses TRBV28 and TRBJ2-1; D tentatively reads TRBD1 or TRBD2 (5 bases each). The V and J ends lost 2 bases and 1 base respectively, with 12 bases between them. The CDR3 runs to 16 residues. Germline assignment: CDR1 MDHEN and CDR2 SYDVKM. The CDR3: CASSLRGTESYNEQFF. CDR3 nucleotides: TGTGCCAGCAGTTTACGAGGGACGGAATCCTACAATGAGCAGTTCTTC.

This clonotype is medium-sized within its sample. The DNA for the CDR3 is TGCGCCAGCAGCCTGGAGCCCCCAGATTGGGGCACAGATACGCAGTATTTT. Its translation is CASSLEPPDWGTDTQYF. The rearrangement joins TRBV5-1 to TRBJ2-3; D not resolved. The germline V gene encodes CDR1 SGHRS and CDR2 YFSETQ. The CDR3 sequence is 17 residues long. V shed 4 bases and J shed 1 base, with 19 bases lying between them.

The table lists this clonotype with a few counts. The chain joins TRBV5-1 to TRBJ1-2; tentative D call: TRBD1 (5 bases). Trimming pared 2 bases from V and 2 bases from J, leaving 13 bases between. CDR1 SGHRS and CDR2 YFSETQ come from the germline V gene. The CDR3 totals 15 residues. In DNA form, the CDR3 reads TGCGCCAGCAGCTTCGGGGGAGGGATAAACTATGGCTACACCTTC. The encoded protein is CASSFGGGINYGYTF.

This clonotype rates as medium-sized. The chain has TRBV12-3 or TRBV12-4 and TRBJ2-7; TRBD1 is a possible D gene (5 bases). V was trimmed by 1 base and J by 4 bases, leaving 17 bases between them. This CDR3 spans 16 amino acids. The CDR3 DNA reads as TGTGCCAGCAGTTTAGATCACAGGCCCTTACTTTACGAGCAGTACTTC. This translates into CASSLDHRPLLYEQYF.

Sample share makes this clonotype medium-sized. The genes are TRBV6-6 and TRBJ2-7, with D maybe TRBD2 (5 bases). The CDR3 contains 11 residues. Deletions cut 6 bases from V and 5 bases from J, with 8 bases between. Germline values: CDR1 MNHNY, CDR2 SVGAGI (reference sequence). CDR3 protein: CASSSRDEQYF. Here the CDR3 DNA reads TGTGCCAGCAGCTCGAGGGACGAGCAGTACTTC.

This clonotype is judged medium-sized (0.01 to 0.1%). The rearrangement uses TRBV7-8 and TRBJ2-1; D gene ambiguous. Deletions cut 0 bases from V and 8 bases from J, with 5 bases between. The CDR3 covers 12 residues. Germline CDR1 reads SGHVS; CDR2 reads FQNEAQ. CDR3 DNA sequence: TGTGCCAGCAGCTTAGCGCTGTATGAGCAGTTCTTC. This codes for CASSLALYEQFF. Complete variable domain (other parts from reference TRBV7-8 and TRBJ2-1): GAGVSQSPRYKVAKRGQDVALRCDPISGHVSLFWYQQALGQGPEFLTYFQNEAQLDKSGLPSDRFFAERPEGSVSTLKIQRTQQEDSAVYLCASSLALYEQFFGPGTRLTVL.

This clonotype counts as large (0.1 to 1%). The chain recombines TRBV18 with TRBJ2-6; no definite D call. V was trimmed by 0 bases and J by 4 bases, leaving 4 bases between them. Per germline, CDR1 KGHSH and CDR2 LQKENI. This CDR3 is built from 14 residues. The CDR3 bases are TGTGCCAGCTCACCACCGGAGGGGGCCAACGTCCTGACTTTC. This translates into CASSPPEGANVLTF. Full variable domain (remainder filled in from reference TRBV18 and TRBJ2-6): NAGVMQNPRHLVRRRGQEARLRCSPMKGHSHVYWYRQLPEEGLKFMVYLQKENIIDESGMPKERFSAEFPKEGPSILRIQQVVRGDSAAYFCASSPPEGANVLTFGAGSRLTVL.

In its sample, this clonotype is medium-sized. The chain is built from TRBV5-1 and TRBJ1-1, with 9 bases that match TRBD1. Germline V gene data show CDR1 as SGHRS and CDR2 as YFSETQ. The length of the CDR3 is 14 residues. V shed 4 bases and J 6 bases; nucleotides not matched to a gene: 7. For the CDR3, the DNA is TGCGCCAGCAGCATCCAACAGGGGGCGGCTGAAGCTTTCTTT. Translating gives CASSIQQGAAEAFF.

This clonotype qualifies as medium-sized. CDR3 nucleotides: TGTGCCAGCAACCCGCTAGGAGAGCAGTTCTTC. It specifies CASNPLGEQFF. This chain uses TRBV21-1 with TRBJ2-1; the table calls TRBD2, which could not be checked here. TRBV21-1 is classified as a pseudogene. CDR3 length: 11 residues.

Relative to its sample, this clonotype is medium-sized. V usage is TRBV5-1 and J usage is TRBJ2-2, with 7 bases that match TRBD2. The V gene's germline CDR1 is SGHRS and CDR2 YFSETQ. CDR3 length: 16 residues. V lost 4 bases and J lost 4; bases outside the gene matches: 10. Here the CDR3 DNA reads TGCGCCAGCAGCACTAGCGCCCACTATTCCACCGGGGAGCTGTTTTTT. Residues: CASSTSAHYSTGELFF. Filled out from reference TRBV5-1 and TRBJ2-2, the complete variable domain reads KAGVTQTPRYLIKTRGQQVTLSCSPISGHRSVSWYQQTPGQGLQFLFEYFSETQRNKGNFPGRFSGRQFSNSRSEMNVSTLELGDSALYLCASSTSAHYSTGELFFGEGSRLTVL.

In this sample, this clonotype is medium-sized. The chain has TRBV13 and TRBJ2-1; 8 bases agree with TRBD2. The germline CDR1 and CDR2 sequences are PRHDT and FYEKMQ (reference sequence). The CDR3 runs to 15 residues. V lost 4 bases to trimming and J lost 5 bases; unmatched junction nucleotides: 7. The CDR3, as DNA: TGTGCCAGCAGCTCTCGACTAGCGCTCAACAATGAGCAGTTCTTC. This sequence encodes CASSSRLALNNEQFF.

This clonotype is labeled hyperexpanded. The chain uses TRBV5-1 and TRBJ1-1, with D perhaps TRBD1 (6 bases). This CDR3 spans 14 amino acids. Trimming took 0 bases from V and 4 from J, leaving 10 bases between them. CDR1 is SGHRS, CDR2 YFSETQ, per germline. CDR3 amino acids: CASSLDPGATEAFF. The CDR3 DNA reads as TGCGCCAGCAGCTTGGACCCGGGGGCCACTGAAGCTTTCTTT.

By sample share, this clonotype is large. CDR3 coding DNA: TGTGCCAGCAGGCCCCCCGGGACAGGTTACGGCATTCAGTACTTC. It encodes CASRPPGTGYGIQYF. The rearrangement uses TRBV27 and TRBJ2-4; TRBD1 matches 8 bases. The germline V gene encodes CDR1 MNHEY and CDR2 SMNVEV (reference sequence). The CDR3 sequence is 15 residues long. The trim removed 6 bases at V and 9 bases at J, leaving 13 bases unmatched.

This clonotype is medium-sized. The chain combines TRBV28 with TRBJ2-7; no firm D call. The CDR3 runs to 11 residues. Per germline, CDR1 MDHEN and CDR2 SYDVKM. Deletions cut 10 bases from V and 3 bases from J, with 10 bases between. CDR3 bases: TGTGCCATCCGTGGGAACTACGAGCAGTACTTC. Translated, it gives CAIRGNYEQYF.

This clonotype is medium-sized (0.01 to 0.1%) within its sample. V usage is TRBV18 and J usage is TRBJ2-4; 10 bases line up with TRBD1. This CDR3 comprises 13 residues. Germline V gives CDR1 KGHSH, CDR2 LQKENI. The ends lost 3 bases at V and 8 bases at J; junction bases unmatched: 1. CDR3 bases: TGTGCCAGCTCACCCGACAGGGGGCACATTCAGTACTTC. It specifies CASSPDRGHIQYF.

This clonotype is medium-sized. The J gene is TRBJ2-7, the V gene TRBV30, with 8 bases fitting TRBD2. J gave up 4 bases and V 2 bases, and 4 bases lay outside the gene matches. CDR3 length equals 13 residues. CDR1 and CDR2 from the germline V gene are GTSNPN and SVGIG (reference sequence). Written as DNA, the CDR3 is TGTGCCTGGAGTAGCGGGAGTGAATACGAGCAGTACTTC. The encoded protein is CAWSSGSEYEQYF.

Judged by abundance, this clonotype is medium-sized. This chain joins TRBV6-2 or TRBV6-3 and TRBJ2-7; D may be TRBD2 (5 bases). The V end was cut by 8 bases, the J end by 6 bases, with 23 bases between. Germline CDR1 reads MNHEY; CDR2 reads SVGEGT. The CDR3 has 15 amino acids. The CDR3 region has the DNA TGTGCCAGCGGACTTAGAGTGGACTTAACCACCGAGCAGTACTTC. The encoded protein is CASGLRVDLTTEQYF.

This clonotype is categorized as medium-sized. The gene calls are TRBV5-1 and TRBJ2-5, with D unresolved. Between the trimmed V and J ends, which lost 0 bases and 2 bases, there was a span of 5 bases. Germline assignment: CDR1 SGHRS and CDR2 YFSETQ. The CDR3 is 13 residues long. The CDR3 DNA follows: TGCGCCAGCAGCTTGGTTCAGCAAGAGACCCAGTACTTC. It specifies CASSLVQQETQYF. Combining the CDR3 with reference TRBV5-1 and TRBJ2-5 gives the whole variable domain KAGVTQTPRYLIKTRGQQVTLSCSPISGHRSVSWYQQTPGQGLQFLFEYFSETQRNKGNFPGRFSGRQFSNSRSEMNVSTLELGDSALYLCASSLVQQETQYFGPGTRLLVL.

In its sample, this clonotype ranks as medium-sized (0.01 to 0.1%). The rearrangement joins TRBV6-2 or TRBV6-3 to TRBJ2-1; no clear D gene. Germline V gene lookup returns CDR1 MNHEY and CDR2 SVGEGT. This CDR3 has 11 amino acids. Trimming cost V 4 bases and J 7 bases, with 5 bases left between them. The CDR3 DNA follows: TGTGCCAGCAGTTTTAGTAATGAGCAGTTCTTC. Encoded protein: CASSFSNEQFF.

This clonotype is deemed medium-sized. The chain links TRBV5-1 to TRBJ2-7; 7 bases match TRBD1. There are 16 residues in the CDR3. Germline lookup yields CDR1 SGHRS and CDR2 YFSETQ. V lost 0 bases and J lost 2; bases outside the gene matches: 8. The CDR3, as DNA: TGCGCCAGCAGCTTGGGGGGGACAGTGACCCCCTACGAGCAGTACTTC. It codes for CASSLGGTVTPYEQYF.

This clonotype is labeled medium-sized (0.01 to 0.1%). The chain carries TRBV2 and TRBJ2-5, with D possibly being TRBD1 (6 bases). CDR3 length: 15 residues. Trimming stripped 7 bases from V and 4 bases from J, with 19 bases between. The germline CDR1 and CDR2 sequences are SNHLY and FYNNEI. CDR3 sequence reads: CASTQLTGGVETQYF. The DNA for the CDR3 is TGTGCCAGCACCCAATTGACAGGCGGTGTAGAGACCCAGTACTTC.

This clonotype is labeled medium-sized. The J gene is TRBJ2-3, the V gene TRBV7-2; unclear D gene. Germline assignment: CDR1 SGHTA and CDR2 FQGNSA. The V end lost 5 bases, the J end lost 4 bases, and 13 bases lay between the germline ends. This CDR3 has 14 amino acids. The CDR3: CASSSALAADTQYF. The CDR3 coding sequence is TGTGCCAGCAGCAGCGCCCTTGCCGCAGATACGCAGTATTTT. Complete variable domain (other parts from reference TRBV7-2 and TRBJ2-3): GAGVSQSPSNKVTEKGKDVELRCDPISGHTALYWYRQSLGQGLEFLIYFQGNSAPDKSGLPSDRFSAERTGGSVSTLTIQRTQQEDSAVYLCASSSALAADTQYFGPGTRLTVL.

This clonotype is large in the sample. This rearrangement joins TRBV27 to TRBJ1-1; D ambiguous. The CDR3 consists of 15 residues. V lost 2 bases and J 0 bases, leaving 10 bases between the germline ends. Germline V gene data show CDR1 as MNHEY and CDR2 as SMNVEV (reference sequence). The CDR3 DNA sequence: TGTGCCAGCAGTTTAAGTGGAAATATGAACACTGAAGCTTTCTTT. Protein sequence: CASSLSGNMNTEAFF.